These T cell receptor beta chains were read from a single sample in a study of T-cell reconstitution after alpha-beta-depleted transplantation in children. From the PCR reads, TCRdb called clonotypes with MiXCR, one entry per CDR3 protein. The sample yields 200,000 to 250,000 distinct CDR3 sequences, roughly 10% seen once. The sample here was PBMCs, taken before TCRalphabeta/CD19-depleted stem cell transplant. The receptor set was obtained from a child younger than two with acute myeloid leukemia, due to receive a stem cell transplant. Each CDR3 is given with its conserved first and last residue. A D gene is named only where the DNA matches it firmly. Clone size appears in some rows only: once, few, many, or a class for an expanded clone.

D gene	V gene	J gene	clone size	CDR3 DNA	CDR3 protein
NA	TRBV19	TRBJ1-3	many	TGTGCCAGTAGTGTTGGAGGGACTTCTGGAAACACCATATATTTT	CASSVGGTSGNTIYF
TRBD1	TRBV6-1	TRBJ2-1	many	TGTGCCAGCAGCCCGGACAGGGCCCGGAGGAATGAGCAGTTCTTC	CASSPDRARRNEQFF
NA	TRBV7-2	TRBJ1-5	many	TGTGCCAGCAGTTCCGGCGGGTATAGCAATCAGCCCCAGCATTTT	CASSSGGYSNQPQHF
NA	TRBV12-3/TRBV12-4	TRBJ1-1	many	TGTGCCAGCAGTTTACCGAACCTTGAAGCTTTCTTT	CASSLPNLEAFF
NA	TRBV20-1	TRBJ1-1	NA	TGCAGTGCTAGTTATGGGGTAAACACTGAAGCTTTCTTT	CSASYGVNTEAFF
NA	TRBV16	TRBJ2-5	NA	TGTGCCAGCAGCTCCACGCCGGGAGAAGAGACCCAGTACTTC	CASSSTPGEETQYF
NA	TRBV12-3/TRBV12-4	TRBJ1-3	many	TGTGCCAGCAGTTACTCCGGGACATACGCAAACACCATATATTTT	CASSYSGTYANTIYF
NA	TRBV5-1	TRBJ2-1	many	TGCGCCAGCAGCGGCGGGACGTACAAAAATGAGCAGTTCTTC	CASSGGTYKNEQFF
TRBD2	TRBV18	TRBJ2-1	many	TGTGCCAGCTCAGAAGGACTAGCGCGTAACAATGAGCAGTTCTTC	CASSEGLARNNEQFF
NA	TRBV12-3/TRBV12-4	TRBJ1-2	many	TGTGCCAGCAGTAGACAGGCTTCTTCCTATGGCTACACCTTC	CASSRQASSYGYTF
NA	TRBV20-1	TRBJ2-2	few	TGCAGTGCTAGAGATACCCCCCTACAGGGATCGGAGCTGTTTTTT	CSARDTPLQGSELFF
TRBD2	TRBV20-1	TRBJ2-1	many	TGCAGTGCTGAAGGGACTAGCAGGAACAATGAGCAGTTCTTC	CSAEGTSRNNEQFF
TRBD2	TRBV6-2/TRBV6-3	TRBJ2-5	many	TGTGCCAGCAGTTGGACTAGCGGGGACCAAGAGACCCAGTACTTC	CASSWTSGDQETQYF
TRBD1	TRBV5-1	TRBJ2-1	many	TGCGCCAGCAGCATGCGACAGGGGGACAACAATGAGCAGTTCTTC	CASSMRQGDNNEQFF
TRBD2	TRBV28	TRBJ2-3	many	TGTGCCAGCAGCCAGACTAGCGGGAGGCCAGATACGCAGTATTTT	CASSQTSGRPDTQYF
TRBD2	TRBV11-3	TRBJ2-5	many	TGTGCCAGCAGGGGGGGGTCGACCCAGTACTTC	CASRGGSTQYF
NA	TRBV5-1	TRBJ1-1	few	TGCGCCAGCAGCTTGGAGGGGGGGAGAGAAGCTTTCTTT	CASSLEGGREAFF
TRBD1	TRBV13	TRBJ1-2	many	TGTGCCAGCAGATTAATCACTGGGACAGGGAGAACCCCTAACTATGGCTACACCTTC	CASRLITGTGRTPNYGYTF
NA	TRBV7-7	TRBJ2-5	few	TGTGCCAGCAGCTTATTACCCGGGGTTCAAGAGACCCAGTACTTC	CASSLLPGVQETQYF
NA	TRBV10-2	TRBJ2-1	few	TGCGTCAGCAGTGCATCGGGGGCGCATGAGCAGTTCTTC	CVSSASGAHEQFF
NA	TRBV10-3	TRBJ2-1	many	TGTGCCATCAGTGAGTCAAGAAGGGCTTCCTACAATGAGCAGTTCTTC	CAISESRRASYNEQFF
NA	TRBV5-1	TRBJ1-1	many	TGCGCCAGCAGCTTGGATTTGGGGGAAACTGAAGCTTTCTTT	CASSLDLGETEAFF
NA	TRBV6-2/TRBV6-3	TRBJ2-7	many	TGTGCCAGCAGCATACAGTGGGCTCTCTACGAGCAGTACTTC	CASSIQWALYEQYF
TRBD2	TRBV5-1	TRBJ2-3	many	TGCGCCAGCAGCTTGGCCCGCGGGAGCGGGACAGATACGCAGTATTTT	CASSLARGSGTDTQYF
NA	TRBV7-9	TRBJ2-7	few	TGTGCCAGCAACCGATGGGGACACGAGCAGTACTTC	CASNRWGHEQYF
NA	TRBV24-1	TRBJ2-2	NA	TGTGCCACCAGTGATTTGGCGGGATACGGGGAGCTGTTTTTT	CATSDLAGYGELFF
NA	TRBV7-9	TRBJ1-1	NA	TGTGCCAGCGGATGGGGGGAGAACACTGAAGCTTTCTTT	CASGWGENTEAFF
NA	TRBV18	TRBJ2-1	few	TGTGCCAGCTCACCAGTCTACAATGAGCAGTTCTTC	CASSPVYNEQFF
TRBD2	TRBV20-1	TRBJ2-3	many	TGCAGTGCGCCCCGACTAGCGGGAGTAGGGGATACGCAGTATTTT	CSAPRLAGVGDTQYF
TRBD2	TRBV28	TRBJ2-3	many	TGTGCCAGCAGTTCGCCTAGCGGGGGGGGCACAGATACGCAGTATTTT	CASSSPSGGGTDTQYF
TRBD2	TRBV20-1	TRBJ2-3	many	TGCAGTGCCCCCGGGGGGGGCGATACGCAGTATTTT	CSAPGGGDTQYF
TRBD2	TRBV7-2	TRBJ2-1	many	TGTGCCAGCAGCACACACCGGGGGGGATTGGGGAATGAGCAGTTC	CASSTHRGGLGNEQF
TRBD2	TRBV6-2/TRBV6-3	TRBJ2-1	many	TGTGCCAGCAGTTACAACCCGGGACTAGCGGGATACAATGAGCAGTTCTTC	CASSYNPGLAGYNEQFF
NA	TRBV7-2	TRBJ1-3	many	TGTGCCAGCAGCTCCTGGACAGCTGGAAACACCATATATTTT	CASSSWTAGNTIYF
TRBD2	TRBV19	TRBJ2-1	many	TGTGCCAGTAGTATCCGGACTAGCGGGAGAGATGAGCAGTTCTTC	CASSIRTSGRDEQFF
TRBD1	TRBV30	TRBJ2-3	many	TGTGCCGGCTCGACAGGGGCTAGCACAGATACGCAGTATTTT	CAGSTGASTDTQYF
TRBD2	TRBV3-1	TRBJ2-7	many	TGTGCCAGCAGCCAAGGACTAGCGGGTCATTTCTACGAGCAGTACTTC	CASSQGLAGHFYEQYF
NA	TRBV7-2	TRBJ1-2	NA	TGTGCCAGCAGCTTCCTGGGATATGGCTACACCTTC	CASSFLGYGYTF
NA	TRBV10-3	TRBJ2-2	many	TGTGCCATCAGTGAGTCCGACAGGCGAGGTATAACCGGGGAGCTGTTTTTT	CAISESDRRGITGELFF
NA	TRBV5-1	TRBJ2-1	many	TGCGCCAGCAGCTTCGACGGGTACAATGAGCAGTTCTTC	CASSFDGYNEQFF
TRBD2	TRBV5-1	TRBJ2-1	many	TGCGCCAGCAGCTTGGATAGGTGGCCGTTTAGCGGGAGGGTCGATGAGCAGTTCTTC	CASSLDRWPFSGRVDEQFF